This T cell receptor beta chain is from a study of blood T cell repertoires in COVID-19. Study at large: Donors in the United States, Italy and Spain gave samples during acute or convalescent COVID-19. PBMCs, B-cell-depleted T cells, or T cells provided the cDNA or gDNA that made up the material.

Study processing details: Reference gene primer amplification in the assay estimated nucleated cell counts. Sequencing used immunoSEQ multiplex PCR; TCRdb keeps in-frame clones, though not all of them. V and J calls and clone size come straight from that table; D and trimming were deduced from the DNA. The profile covers fewer than 65,000 clones, with around 85% appearing a single time and 15% to 20% taken by the ten largest. V lost 5 bases and J 2 bases, leaving 7 bases between the germline ends. The CDR3 spans 12 residues. Germline V gives CDR1 SEHNR, CDR2 FQNEAQ (reference sequence). The source material was peripheral blood. The chain recombines TRBV7-9 with TRBJ2-7, with D uncertain. The clonotype originates from a human donor in a cohort sampled during active COVID-19. The CDR3 protein is CASSITTYEQYF. CDR3 nucleotide sequence: TGTGCCAGCAGCATCACAACCTACGAGCAGTACTTC.